This TCR beta chain was recovered during a study of PD-L1 blockade in urothelial cancer. Time point given: pretreatment peripheral blood. V lost 0 bases and J 6 bases, leaving 12 bases between the germline ends. Germline V lookup: CDR1 KGHSH, CDR2 LQKENI. The CDR3 is 15 residues long. Profiled with immunoSEQ multiplex PCR; TCRdb holds only in-frame clones, not every one. The sample comprises approximately 47,000 clones, more than 75% of which are singletons, and under 2% rests with the top ten. This TCR was sampled from a man aged 50 or older with urothelial cancer. The chain employs TRBV18 and TRBJ2-1, with a possible D match to TRBD2 (5 bases). The specimen was PBMCs, collected around atezolizumab (anti-PD-L1) treatment. CDR3 residues: CASSPPVQRSNEQFF. The CDR3 DNA reads TGTGCCAGCTCACCACCGGTCCAGCGGAGCAATGAGCAGTTCTTC.